Each of the 4 T cell receptor beta chains below was sequenced from the same sample in a study of cytomegalovirus exposure and HLA in healthy donors (TCRdb year 2017). The method behind the library was the immunoSEQ multiplex PCR assay. For the multiplex PCR, a mixture combining 60 forward primers for TCR Vbeta segments and 13 reverse primers for TCR Jbeta segments was used. The immuneACCESS repertoire file appears here via TCRdb, limited to in-frame rearrangements. These files lack a portion of the clones; in checked studies, under half of the deficit traces to unresolved V genes, and the cause of the others is not known. The sample has 150,000 to 200,000 clones on record, roughly 84% of them singletons. Together, the top ten hold more than 1.5% of the sample. Sequenced input: PBMCs. The source of these receptors is a man aged 18 to 29 in good health and CMV-seronegative.

This rearrangement joins TRBV5-4 to TRBJ2-1; 9 nucleotides line up with TRBD2. The CDR3 runs 16 residues. CDR1 is SGHNT and CDR2 is YYREEE in the germline V gene (reference sequence). Germline trimming cut 4 bases from V and 8 bases from J; bases unmatched to any gene: 13. CDR3 in amino acids: CASSPSGREGTDEQFF. The CDR3 DNA follows: TGTGCCAGCAGCCCTTCCGGGCGGGAGGGTACCGATGAGCAGTTCTTC.

This clone was counted a single time. This chain links TRBV28 with TRBJ1-2; TRBD1 aligns across 9 bases. J gave up 8 bases and V 3 bases, and 13 bases lay outside the gene matches. The V gene's germline CDR1 is MDHEN and CDR2 SYDVKM. The CDR3 contains 16 residues. In DNA, the CDR3 is TGTGCCAGCAGTTTCAGTCCCGGGACAGGGACCGAAGGCTACACCTTC. This codes for CASSFSPGTGTEGYTF.

V and J are TRBV5-6 and TRBJ2-1; 11 bases are a match to TRBD1. The V segment lost 0 bases and the J segment 8 bases; nucleotides outside the gene matches: 4. Germline assignment: CDR1 SGHDT and CDR2 YYEEEE. The CDR3 consists of 15 residues. The DNA for the CDR3 is TGTGCCAGCAGCTTGGGGACAGGGGGCGCGGATGAGCAGTTCTTC. Amino acid sequence: CASSLGTGGADEQFF.

This clone was seen once. The chain is built from TRBV6-5 and TRBJ2-1; TRBD1 aligns across 7 bases. V shed 4 bases, J shed 3 bases, and the junction held 3 bases outside the gene matches. The CDR3 runs 14 residues. Germline CDR1 MNHEY, CDR2 SVGAGI. Here the CDR3 reads CASSSGTDYNEQFF. The CDR3 coding sequence is TGTGCCAGCAGTTCTGGGACAGACTACAATGAGCAGTTCTTC.